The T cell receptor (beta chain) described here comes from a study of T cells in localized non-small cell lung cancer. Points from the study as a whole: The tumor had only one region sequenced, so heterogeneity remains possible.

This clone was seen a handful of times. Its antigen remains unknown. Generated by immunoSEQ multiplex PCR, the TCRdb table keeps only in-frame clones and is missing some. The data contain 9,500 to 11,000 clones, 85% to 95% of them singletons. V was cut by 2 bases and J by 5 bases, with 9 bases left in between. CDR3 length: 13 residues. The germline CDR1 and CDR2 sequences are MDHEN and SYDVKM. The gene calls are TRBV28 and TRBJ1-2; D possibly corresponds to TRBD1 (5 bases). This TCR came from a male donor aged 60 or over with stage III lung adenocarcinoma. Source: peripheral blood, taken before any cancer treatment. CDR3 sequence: CASSLGAVYGYTF. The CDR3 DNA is TGTGCCAGCAGTTTAGGGGCAGTATATGGCTACACCTTC.